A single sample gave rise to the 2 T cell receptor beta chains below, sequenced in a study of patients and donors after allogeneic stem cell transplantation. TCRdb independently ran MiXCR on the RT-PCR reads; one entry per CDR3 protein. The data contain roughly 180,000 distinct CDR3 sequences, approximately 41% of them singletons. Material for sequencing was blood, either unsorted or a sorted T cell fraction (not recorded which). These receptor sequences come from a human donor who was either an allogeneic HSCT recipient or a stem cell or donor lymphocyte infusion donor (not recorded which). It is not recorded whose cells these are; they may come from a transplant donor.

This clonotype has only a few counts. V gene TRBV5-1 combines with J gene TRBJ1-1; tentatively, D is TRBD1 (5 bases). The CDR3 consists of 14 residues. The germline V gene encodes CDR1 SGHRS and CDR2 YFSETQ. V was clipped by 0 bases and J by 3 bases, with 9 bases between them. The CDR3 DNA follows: TGCGCCAGCAGCTTGGCGGGCAGGGACACTGAAGCTTTCTTT. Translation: CASSLAGRDTEAFF.

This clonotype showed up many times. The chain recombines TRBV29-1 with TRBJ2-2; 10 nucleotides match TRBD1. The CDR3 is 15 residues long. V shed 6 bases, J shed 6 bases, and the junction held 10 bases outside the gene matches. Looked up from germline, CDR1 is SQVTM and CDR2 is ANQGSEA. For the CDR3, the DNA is TGCAGCGTCGAAAACGGGACAGGGGCCTCCGGGGAGCTGTTTTTT. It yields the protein CSVENGTGASGELFF.